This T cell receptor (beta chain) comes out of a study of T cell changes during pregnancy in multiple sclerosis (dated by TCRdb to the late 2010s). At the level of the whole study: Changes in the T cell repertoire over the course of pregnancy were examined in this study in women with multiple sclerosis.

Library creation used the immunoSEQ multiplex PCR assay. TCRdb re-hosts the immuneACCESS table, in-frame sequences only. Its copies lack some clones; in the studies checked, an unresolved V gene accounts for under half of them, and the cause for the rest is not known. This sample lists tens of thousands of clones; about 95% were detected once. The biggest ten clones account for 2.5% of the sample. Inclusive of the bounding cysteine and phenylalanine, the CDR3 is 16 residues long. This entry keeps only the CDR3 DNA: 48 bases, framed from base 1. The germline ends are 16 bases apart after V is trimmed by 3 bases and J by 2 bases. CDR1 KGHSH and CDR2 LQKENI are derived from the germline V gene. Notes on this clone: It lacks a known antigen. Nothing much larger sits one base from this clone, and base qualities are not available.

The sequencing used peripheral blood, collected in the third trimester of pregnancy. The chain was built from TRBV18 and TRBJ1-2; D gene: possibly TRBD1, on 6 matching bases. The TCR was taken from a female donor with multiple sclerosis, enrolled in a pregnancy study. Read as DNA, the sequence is TGTGCCAGCTCACCGGTGACAGGTAGAGGCAACTATGGCTACACCTTC. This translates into CASSPVTGRGNYGYTF.